This passage covers 21 T cell receptor beta chains from one sample sequenced in a study of cytomegalovirus exposure and HLA in healthy donors. The PCR ran on 60 Vbeta and 13 Jbeta primers. Data came from immunoSEQ multiplex PCR; TCRdb stores just in-frame clones and leaves some out. The data contain 250,000 or so clones, 85% of them singletons. The material sequenced was PBMCs. These TCRs come from a human donor in good health.

This clone was counted a single time. The chain couples TRBV7-3 to TRBJ2-1; TRBD2 matches at 9 bases. Germline V gene data show CDR1 as SGHTA and CDR2 as FQGTGA. Losses at the gene ends were 4 bases for V and 6 bases for J; bases not matched to a gene: 7. The CDR3 has 15 amino acids. The CDR3 sequence: CASSSPGLAANEQFF. The CDR3 DNA reads TGTGCCAGCAGCTCGCCGGGACTAGCTGCCAATGAGCAGTTCTTC.

V and J are TRBV5-4 and TRBJ1-1; possible D gene TRBD1, 6 bases. The CDR3 runs 15 residues. Germline CDR1 reads SGHNT; CDR2 reads YYREEE (reference sequence). Trimming cost V 3 bases and J 0 bases, with 12 bases left between them. CDR3 in DNA: TGTGCCAGCAGCTCGGGGGGCGGTATGAACACTGAAGCTTTCTTT. Translation: CASSSGGGMNTEAFF.

The CDR3 region is CASSSPTGGRYGYTF. CDR3 coding DNA: TGTGCCAGCAGTTCTCCTACGGGGGGCAGATATGGCTACACCTTC. The chain links TRBV28 to TRBJ1-2, with D perhaps matching TRBD1 (6 bases). V dropped 4 bases and J dropped 5 bases, with 17 bases sitting between them. This CDR3 spans 15 amino acids. Germline loops: CDR1 MDHEN, CDR2 SYDVKM.

The chain joins TRBV6-6 to TRBJ1-2; TRBD1 matches 8 bases. The germline V gene has CDR1 MNHNY and CDR2 SVGAGI (reference sequence). The CDR3 contains 13 residues. The junction had 2 bases not matched to a gene; V was cut back by 5 bases and J by 3 bases. CDR3 residues: CASSTDRDYGYTF. CDR3 nucleotide sequence: TGTGCCAGCAGTACGGACAGGGACTATGGCTACACCTTC.

This clone was seen only once. This chain links TRBV23-1 with TRBJ2-6; the D gene is possibly TRBD2 (6 bases). TRBV23-1 is placed among ORFs of uncertain function. This CDR3 contains 20 residues. The V end was cut by 0 bases, the J end by 1 base, with 19 bases between. CDR3 amino acids: CASSQSKGRWEDSGANVLTF. CDR3 in DNA: TGCGCCAGCAGTCAATCGAAGGGGCGCTGGGAGGATTCTGGGGCCAACGTCCTGACTTTC.

The chain joins TRBV4-3 to TRBJ2-1, with D tentatively TRBD1 (6 bases). Germline assignment: CDR1 LGHNA and CDR2 YSLEER. This CDR3 has 16 residues. Trimming removed 0 bases at V and 4 bases at J, with 13 bases between. The CDR3 region has the DNA TGCGCCAGCAGCCAAGAGCACAGGGCAGGATACAATGAGCAGTTCTTC. As protein: CASSQEHRAGYNEQFF.

The rearrangement uses TRBV25-1 and TRBJ1-3; 7 nucleotides align to TRBD1. The ends lost 8 bases at V and 0 bases at J; junction bases unmatched: 10. This CDR3 is 16 amino acids long. Germline V gene data show CDR1 as MGHDK and CDR2 as SYGVNS. Here the CDR3 reads CASQNRGFSSGNTIYF. The CDR3 DNA reads TGTGCCAGCCAAAACAGGGGTTTTAGCTCTGGAAACACCATATATTTT.

The J gene is TRBJ2-7, the V gene TRBV5-5, with 7 bases identical to TRBD1. Losses at the gene ends were 4 bases for V and 0 bases for J; bases not matched to a gene: 10. The length of the CDR3 is 16 residues. CDR1 SGHKS and CDR2 YYEKEE come from the germline V gene (reference sequence). The CDR3 DNA is TGTGCCAGCAGCCTGAGACAGGGTGGGCCCTCCTACGAGCAGTACTTC. This sequence encodes CASSLRQGGPSYEQYF.

The chain couples TRBV6-4 to TRBJ2-1; perhaps TRBD2 as D (7 bases). Trimming removed 4 bases at V and 7 bases at J, with 14 bases between. The germline gives CDR1 MRHNA, CDR2 SNTAGT. The CDR3 has 14 residues. This chain's CDR3 is CASSAGEGGNEQFF. CDR3 coding DNA: TGTGCCAGCAGTGCCGGGGAGGGGGGGAATGAGCAGTTCTTC.

This sequence joins TRBV2 and TRBJ1-3; 8 bases line up with TRBD1. After removal of 5 bases from V and 4 bases from J, the junction contained 4 bases not matched to a gene. The CDR3 runs 14 residues. Germline V gene lookup returns CDR1 SNHLY and CDR2 FYNNEI. CDR3: CASSSGQGGNTIYF. CDR3 nucleotides: TGTGCCAGCAGTTCCGGACAGGGAGGAAACACCATATATTTT.

The J gene is TRBJ2-7, the V gene TRBV5-1; the D gene is possibly TRBD2 (6 bases). The V gene lost 4 bases and the J gene lost 5 bases, with 22 bases spanning the gap. This CDR3 is built from 16 residues. The V gene's germline CDR1 is SGHRS and CDR2 YFSETQ. The CDR3 sequence is CASSPGLSGRGHEQYF. CDR3 DNA sequence: TGCGCCAGCAGCCCAGGTTTGAGCGGGCGGGGCCACGAGCAGTACTTC. Full variable domain (missing parts from reference TRBV5-1 and TRBJ2-7): KAGVTQTPRYLIKTRGQQVTLSCSPISGHRSVSWYQQTPGQGLQFLFEYFSETQRNKGNFPGRFSGRQFSNSRSEMNVSTLELGDSALYLCASSPGLSGRGHEQYFGPGTRLTVT.

This chain links TRBV23-1 with TRBJ1-2; no reliable D call. TRBV23-1 is an ORF; its function is uncertain. The CDR3 has 14 residues. V was trimmed by 8 bases and J by 3 bases, leaving 16 bases between them. The CDR3 coding sequence is TGCGCCAGCCGTCCCCCCAGTAATGACTATGGCTACACCTTC. Its translation is CASRPPSNDYGYTF.

This chain connects TRBV5-5 to TRBJ1-6; D may be TRBD1 (5 bases). The CDR3 extends over 15 amino acids. Trimming left V 3 bases short and J 8 bases short, with 15 bases between. Germline V gene lookup returns CDR1 SGHKS and CDR2 YYEKEE (reference sequence). The CDR3 spells CASSWFRGVDSPLHF. In DNA, the CDR3 is TGTGCCAGCAGCTGGTTCCGGGGGGTCGATTCACCCCTCCACTTT.

The chain carries TRBV28 and TRBJ2-7, with D possibly being TRBD1 (6 bases). Trimming pared 6 bases from V and 1 base from J, leaving 13 bases between. The germline V gene has CDR1 MDHEN and CDR2 SYDVKM. The CDR3 has 14 amino acids. The CDR3 reads CASRPTGKSYEQYF. The CDR3 bases are TGTGCCAGCAGGCCCACAGGGAAATCCTACGAGCAGTACTTC.

CDR3 loop: CAISESPRGTEKLFF. The DNA of the CDR3 is TGTGCCATCAGTGAGTCTCCCAGGGGGACTGAAAAACTGTTTTTT. The chain uses TRBV10-3 and TRBJ1-4; 7 positions match TRBD1. Germline V CDR1 and CDR2: ENHRY, SYGVKD. This CDR3 spans 15 amino acids. Unmatched junction bases numbered 5, after V lost 0 bases and J lost 7 bases.

V gene TRBV27 combines with J gene TRBJ2-6; the D gene is possibly TRBD1 (6 bases). Per germline, CDR1 MNHEY and CDR2 SMNVEV (reference sequence). Trimming left V 5 bases short and J 4 bases short, with 12 bases between. This CDR3 contains 15 residues. The CDR3 DNA sequence: TGTGCCAGCAGTAAGCAGGGGTACGGGGCCAACGTCCTGACTTTC. Its translation is CASSKQGYGANVLTF.

This clone was observed a handful of times. J is TRBJ1-2 and V is TRBV5-1; 8 nucleotides agree with TRBD1. Germline CDR1 is SGHRS and CDR2 is YFSETQ. This CDR3 has 16 residues. Trimming took 1 base from V and 5 from J; bases not matched to a gene: 10. The CDR3 nucleotides are TGCGCCAGCAGCTTGAGGGTGGGACAGGAATTATATGGCTACACCTTC. It yields the protein CASSLRVGQELYGYTF.

This chain connects TRBV4-1 to TRBJ2-7; 10 bases are a match to TRBD2. The V gene's germline CDR1 is MGHRA and CDR2 YSYEKL. The V and J ends lost 4 bases and 4 bases, in that order; junction bases with no gene match: 10. The CDR3 has 16 amino acids. The CDR3 is CASSRLSGRFGYEQYF. The CDR3 DNA sequence: TGCGCCAGCAGCCGACTTAGCGGGAGGTTTGGGTACGAGCAGTACTTC.

The chain couples TRBV5-1 to TRBJ2-7; 8 nucleotides align to TRBD2. The CDR3 is 16 residues long. J was trimmed by 6 bases and V by 4 bases; bases with no gene match: 15. Germline V gives CDR1 SGHRS, CDR2 YFSETQ. The CDR3 DNA sequence: TGCGCCAGCAGCCAAGGAGAGGGACTAGTCGGTGTCGAGCAGTACTTC. Translating gives CASSQGEGLVGVEQYF.

This sequence joins TRBV15 and TRBJ1-5; D is uncertain. The CDR3 consists of 13 residues. Trimming removed 2 bases from V and 2 bases from J, with 4 bases in between. CDR1 is LNHNV, CDR2 YYDKDF, per germline (reference sequence). This CDR3 reads CATSRQGNQPQHF. The CDR3 DNA is TGTGCCACCAGCAGACAGGGCAATCAGCCCCAGCATTTT.

This chain's CDR3 is CASRIGLAGRNTGELFF. DNA of the CDR3: TGCGCCAGCCGTATAGGACTAGCGGGACGAAACACCGGGGAGCTGTTTTTT. This sequence joins TRBV5-1 and TRBJ2-2; 12 positions agree with TRBD2. The junction had 9 bases not matched to a gene; V was cut back by 7 bases and J by 2 bases. This CDR3 region has 17 residues. Germline lookup yields CDR1 SGHRS and CDR2 YFSETQ.